The 25 T cell receptor beta chains below were found in one sample sequenced in a study of CD8 T cells in ankylosing spondylitis. TCRdb recomputed calls from the 5' RACE reads with MiXCR, one row per CDR3 protein. The repertoire consists of around 130,000 distinct CDR3 sequences, with about a tenth occurring once and the leading ten covering approximately 3.4%. Specimen: blood, either unsorted or a sorted T cell fraction (not recorded which). The receptors come from a male donor with ankylosing spondylitis or in good health (not recorded which).

This clonotype has ten or more counts. V and J are TRBV7-2 and TRBJ2-5; no firm D call. V was cut by 2 bases and J by 5 bases, with 9 bases left in between. This CDR3 contains 13 residues. Germline CDR1 and CDR2: SGHTA and FQGNSA. The CDR3 region has the DNA TGTGCCAGCAGCTTAAATTTGAGGGAGACCCAGTACTTC. Translated: CASSLNLRETQYF.

The chain recombines TRBV5-1 with TRBJ1-1, with TRBD1 as a possible D gene (5 bases). V lost 0 bases, J lost 1 base, and 10 bases lay in between. CDR3 length equals 15 residues. Germline V gives CDR1 SGHRS, CDR2 YFSETQ. The chain's CDR3 is CASSLGPGRNTEAFF. In DNA, the CDR3 is TGCGCCAGCAGCTTGGGGCCAGGGAGGAACACTGAAGCTTTCTTT.

This clonotype has at least ten counts. The gene calls are TRBV12-3 or TRBV12-4 and TRBJ2-2; D is uncertain. The ends were cut back, 5 bases at V and 6 bases at J, with 7 bases in the middle. The CDR3 runs 12 residues. CDR3 nucleotide sequence: TGTGCCAGCAGTGTGGGCGCCGGGGAGCTGTTTTTT. This encodes CASSVGAGELFF.

This clonotype was recorded at least ten times. V usage is TRBV7-8 and J usage is TRBJ2-2; TRBD1 aligns across 9 bases. Unmatched junction bases numbered 8, after V lost 6 bases and J lost 6 bases. This CDR3 is 15 amino acids long. Germline loops: CDR1 SGHVS, CDR2 FQNEAQ. CDR3 residues: CASSLTGGHPGELFF. CDR3 DNA sequence: TGTGCCAGCAGTCTAACAGGGGGCCATCCCGGGGAGCTGTTTTTT. Together with reference TRBV7-8 and TRBJ2-2, the CDR3 gives the full variable domain: GAGVSQSPRYKVAKRGQDVALRCDPISGHVSLFWYQQALGQGPEFLTYFQNEAQLDKSGLPSDRFFAERPEGSVSTLKIQRTQQEDSAVYLCASSLTGGHPGELFFGEGSRLTVL.

V gene TRBV5-5 combines with J gene TRBJ2-4; 13 nucleotides match TRBD2. J was trimmed by 6 bases and V by 4 bases; bases with no gene match: 7. This CDR3 has 16 amino acids. The germline V gene has CDR1 SGHKS and CDR2 YYEKEE (reference sequence). The CDR3 loop is CASSLGTSGTINIQYF. As DNA, the CDR3 is TGTGCCAGCAGCCTTGGGACTAGCGGGACGATAAACATTCAGTACTTC.

This clonotype was seen a handful of times. V and J are TRBV6-2 or TRBV6-3 and TRBJ2-3; 10 nucleotides align to TRBD1. Germline assignment: CDR1 MNHEY and CDR2 SVGEGT. The CDR3 has 16 amino acids. V gave up 6 bases and J gave up 1 base; unmatched junction bases: 7. CDR3 DNA sequence: TGTGCCAGCAGACGAGCCGGGACAGGGGGCACAGATACGCAGTATTTT. This gives the protein CASRRAGTGGTDTQYF.

This clonotype was seen repeatedly, ten times or more. This chain connects TRBV28 to TRBJ2-2, with D possibly called TRBD1 or TRBD2 (6 bases each). Trimming cost V 1 base and J 5 bases, with 14 bases left between them. The CDR3 totals 16 residues. Germline V CDR1 and CDR2: MDHEN, SYDVKM. The CDR3 region has the DNA TGTGCCAGCAGTTTATACGGGGGCCCGGTTACCGGGGAGCTGTTTTTT. Protein sequence: CASSLYGGPVTGELFF.

This CDR3 reads CSAREGGRETQYF. The CDR3 DNA sequence: TGCAGTGCTAGAGAAGGTGGGAGGGAGACCCAGTACTTC. The chain joins TRBV20-1 to TRBJ2-5, with a weak D call TRBD2 (6 bases). CDR3 length: 13 residues. V was shortened by 0 bases and J by 5 bases, with 10 bases between the two germline ends. Germline V gene sequence: CDR1 DFQATT, CDR2 SNEGSKA (reference sequence).

This clonotype was detected many times. The chain carries TRBV7-2 and TRBJ2-7; tentatively, D is TRBD2 (6 bases). CDR1 is SGHTA and CDR2 is FQGNSA in the germline V gene. The CDR3 spans 15 residues. V lost 6 bases to trimming and J lost 0 bases, with 15 bases between them. CDR3 protein: CASRPREWGSYEQYF. The CDR3 DNA reads as TGTGCCAGCAGACCACGGGAGTGGGGCTCCTACGAGCAGTACTTC.

V is TRBV20-1 and J is TRBJ2-1; D may be TRBD2 (7 bases). V was pared by 4 bases and J by 5 bases, with 18 bases between. This CDR3 contains 15 residues. Germline V gene sequence: CDR1 DFQATT, CDR2 SNEGSKA (reference sequence). The CDR3 region is CSATPYGGLNNEQFF. DNA of the CDR3: TGCAGTGCTACCCCCTACGGGGGGCTGAACAATGAGCAGTTCTTC.

This clonotype was detected many times. The chain has TRBV12-3 or TRBV12-4 and TRBJ2-7, with D possibly TRBD1 on 6 matching bases. This CDR3 has 14 amino acids. Between the trimmed V and J ends, which lost 5 bases and 2 bases, there was a span of 13 bases. The chain's CDR3 is CASSLKTGTYEQYF. The CDR3 DNA is TGTGCCAGCAGTCTAAAGACAGGAACCTACGAGCAGTACTTC.

This clonotype came up many times. V usage is TRBV12-3 or TRBV12-4 and J usage is TRBJ1-5; a possible D gene is TRBD1 (6 bases). Trimming took off 7 bases at V and 6 bases at J, with 19 bases between the two ends. This CDR3 region has 15 residues. The CDR3 sequence is CASNPRGGSGQPQHF. CDR3 DNA sequence: TGTGCCAGCAACCCTCGGGGGGGCTCGGGTCAGCCCCAGCATTTT.

This clonotype was counted at least ten times. The chain links TRBV5-1 to TRBJ1-3; TRBD1 agrees at 7 bases. The V segment lost 4 bases and the J segment 2 bases; nucleotides outside the gene matches: 9. This CDR3 region has 16 residues. Germline CDR1 SGHRS, CDR2 YFSETQ. The CDR3, as DNA: TGCGCCAGCAGCGTTTACAGGGGCGCCCCTGGAAACACCATATATTTT. It specifies CASSVYRGAPGNTIYF.

This clonotype was seen just once. One junction end does not reproduce the germline sequence, and a read error may be involved. The chain has TRBV12-3 or TRBV12-4 and TRBJ2-1; D uncertain. The CDR3 has 14 amino acids. CDR3 sequence: CASSFISTYNAQFF. The CDR3 DNA reads as TGTGCCAGCAGTTTTATTAGTACCTACAATGCGCAGTTCTTC.

This clonotype occurred many times. The J gene is TRBJ2-7, the V gene TRBV5-1; perhaps TRBD1 as D (5 bases). CDR1 SGHRS and CDR2 YFSETQ come from the germline V gene. V was trimmed by 1 base and J by 7 bases, leaving 21 bases between them. This CDR3 region has 16 residues. CDR3 sequence: CASSLHLGQKITEQYF. The CDR3 nucleotides read TGCGCCAGCAGCTTGCATTTAGGACAAAAAATTACGGAGCAGTACTTC.

This clonotype occurred many times. The CDR3 DNA sequence: TGCGCCAGCAGCACAGGCCGGGACCCGTACTCCTACAATGAGCAGTTCTTC. Its translation is CASSTGRDPYSYNEQFF. V and J are TRBV5-1 and TRBJ2-1; D may correspond to TRBD1 or TRBD2 (5 bases each). CDR3 length: 17 amino acids. Germline-derived CDR1 and CDR2 are SGHRS and YFSETQ. Trimming pared 4 bases from V and 0 bases from J, leaving 17 bases between.

This clonotype was detected many times. The V gene is TRBV5-1, the J gene TRBJ2-1; TRBD2 matches at 12 bases. V lost 3 bases, J lost 5 bases, and 9 bases stayed unmatched. CDR3 length equals 17 residues. Germline V gives CDR1 SGHRS, CDR2 YFSETQ. CDR3 loop: CASSSFAGTSGHNEQFF. The CDR3 region has the DNA TGCGCCAGCAGCTCATTCGCCGGGACTAGCGGGCACAATGAGCAGTTCTTC.

In its sample, this clonotype was seen many times. V and J are TRBV12-3 or TRBV12-4 and TRBJ2-5, with 15 bases fitting TRBD2. V lost 5 bases, J lost 3 bases, and 4 bases stayed unmatched. This CDR3 has 16 amino acids. For the CDR3, the DNA is TGTGCCAGCAGTCGGACTAGCGGGAGGGCCGAAGAGACCCAGTACTTC. The encoded protein is CASSRTSGRAEETQYF.

This clonotype has at least ten counts. The J gene is TRBJ2-7, the V gene TRBV4-2; TRBD1 or TRBD2 may be the D gene (5 bases each). Germline loops: CDR1 LGHNA, CDR2 YNFKEQ. This CDR3 is built from 12 residues. Trimming cost V 4 bases and J 6 bases, with 10 bases left between them. CDR3 nucleotides: TGTGCCAGCAGCCCTGGGACGTCCGAGCAGTACTTC. This encodes CASSPGTSEQYF.

This clonotype was counted a few times. The chain combines TRBV12-3 or TRBV12-4 with TRBJ2-1; tentative D call: TRBD2 (6 bases). CDR3 length: 14 amino acids. The V end was cut by 5 bases, the J end by 4 bases, with 12 bases between. As DNA, the CDR3 is TGTGCCAGCAGTCCCGGGACTTTATACAATGAGCAGTTCTTC. Translated: CASSPGTLYNEQFF.

This clonotype occurred many times. V usage is TRBV4-3 and J usage is TRBJ2-2, with 7 bases matching TRBD2. The CDR3 has 15 amino acids. Germline trimming cut 7 bases from V and 5 bases from J; bases unmatched to any gene: 10. The germline CDR1 and CDR2 sequences are LGHNA and YSLEER. CDR3 DNA: TGCGCCAGCACAAAAGTGGCGGGAGCGACCGGGGAGCTGTTTTTT. Protein sequence: CASTKVAGATGELFF.

This clonotype was counted at least ten times. This chain links TRBV5-1 with TRBJ1-5; D call uncertain. V was cut by 0 bases and J by 8 bases, with 9 bases left in between. The CDR3 totals 13 residues. The V gene's germline CDR1 is SGHRS and CDR2 YFSETQ. CDR3 protein: CASSLVGSEPQHF. DNA of the CDR3: TGCGCCAGCAGCTTGGTGGGCTCGGAGCCCCAGCATTTT.

This clonotype was seen a few times. The CDR3 reads CASSLAPRQTLTSSYNEQFF. CDR3 bases: TGCGCCAGCAGCTTGGCTCCCCGACAGACCTTAACCAGCTCCTACAATGAGCAGTTCTTC. This chain links TRBV5-1 with TRBJ2-1, with D tentatively TRBD1 (5 bases). Germline loops: CDR1 SGHRS, CDR2 YFSETQ. This CDR3 has 20 residues. Trimming pared 0 bases from V and 0 bases from J, leaving 22 bases between.

This clonotype was detected only a few times. This chain uses TRBV7-8 with TRBJ1-6; 7 bases line up with TRBD1. J gave up 10 bases and V 0 bases, and 12 bases lay outside the gene matches. This CDR3 has 17 amino acids. CDR1 is SGHVS, CDR2 FQNEAQ, per germline. This chain's CDR3 is CASSLAVAGGNISPLHF. The CDR3 bases are TGTGCCAGCAGCTTAGCGGTGGCAGGGGGTAATATCTCACCCCTCCACTTT. The entire variable domain, with the rest obtained from reference TRBV7-8 and TRBJ1-6, is as follows: GAGVSQSPRYKVAKRGQDVALRCDPISGHVSLFWYQQALGQGPEFLTYFQNEAQLDKSGLPSDRFFAERPEGSVSTLKIQRTQQEDSAVYLCASSLAVAGGNISPLHFGNGTRLTVT.

Many counts were recorded for this clonotype. The chain combines TRBV3-1 with TRBJ2-1; 7 positions match TRBD2. Germline lookup yields CDR1 LGHDT and CDR2 YNNKEL (reference sequence). The CDR3 has 16 residues. Unmatched junction bases numbered 7, after V lost 0 bases and J lost 5 bases. CDR3 bases: TGTGCCAGCAGCCAAGAGTGGTGGGAGGGAAACAATGAGCAGTTCTTC. Translated, it gives CASSQEWWEGNNEQFF.